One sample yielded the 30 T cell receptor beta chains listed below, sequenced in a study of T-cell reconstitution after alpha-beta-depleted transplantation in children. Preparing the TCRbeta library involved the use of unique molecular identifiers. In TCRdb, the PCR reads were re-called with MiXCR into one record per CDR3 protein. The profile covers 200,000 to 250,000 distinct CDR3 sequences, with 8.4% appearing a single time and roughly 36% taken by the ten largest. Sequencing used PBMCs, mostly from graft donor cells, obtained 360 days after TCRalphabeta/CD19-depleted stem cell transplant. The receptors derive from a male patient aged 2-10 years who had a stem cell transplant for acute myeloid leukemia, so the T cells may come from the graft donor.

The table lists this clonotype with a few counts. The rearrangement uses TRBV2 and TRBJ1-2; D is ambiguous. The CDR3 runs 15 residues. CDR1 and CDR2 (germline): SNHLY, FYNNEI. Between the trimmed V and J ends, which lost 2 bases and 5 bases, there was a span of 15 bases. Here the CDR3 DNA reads TGTGCCAGCAGTGAATGGAAAGGGCAGCTTTATGGCTACACCTTC. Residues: CASSEWKGQLYGYTF.

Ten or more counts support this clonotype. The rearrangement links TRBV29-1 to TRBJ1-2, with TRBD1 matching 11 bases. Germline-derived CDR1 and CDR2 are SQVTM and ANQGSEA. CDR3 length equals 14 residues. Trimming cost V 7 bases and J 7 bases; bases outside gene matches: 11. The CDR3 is CSAVTGTGGLGYTF. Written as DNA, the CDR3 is TGCAGCGCAGTCACCGGGACAGGGGGTCTTGGCTACACCTTC.

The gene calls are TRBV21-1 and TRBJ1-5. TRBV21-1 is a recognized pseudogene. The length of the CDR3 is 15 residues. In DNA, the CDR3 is TGTGCCAGCAGCAAAGATGGCGGGTCGAGTCAGCCCCAGCATTTT. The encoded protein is CASSKDGGSSQPQHF.

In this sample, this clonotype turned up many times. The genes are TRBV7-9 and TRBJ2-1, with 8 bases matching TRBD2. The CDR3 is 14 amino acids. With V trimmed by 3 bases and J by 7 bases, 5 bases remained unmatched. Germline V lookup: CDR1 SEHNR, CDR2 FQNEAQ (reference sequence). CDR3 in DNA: TGTGCCAGCAGCTTTAGCGGGGAGGAGAATGAGCAGTTCTTC. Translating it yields CASSFSGEENEQFF.

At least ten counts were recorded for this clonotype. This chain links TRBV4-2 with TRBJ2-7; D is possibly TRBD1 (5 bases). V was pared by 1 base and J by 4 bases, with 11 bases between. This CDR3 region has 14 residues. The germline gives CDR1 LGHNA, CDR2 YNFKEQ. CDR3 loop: CASSQGQLEYEQYF. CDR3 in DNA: TGTGCCAGCAGCCAAGGACAGTTGGAGTACGAGCAGTACTTC.

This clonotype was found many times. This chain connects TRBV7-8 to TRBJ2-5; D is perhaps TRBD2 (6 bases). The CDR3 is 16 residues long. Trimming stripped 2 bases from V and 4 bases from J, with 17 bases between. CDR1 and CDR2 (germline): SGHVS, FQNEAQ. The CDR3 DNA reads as TGTGCCAGCAGCTTAAAGGGGACTCTAGGCGGAGAGACCCAGTACTTC. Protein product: CASSLKGTLGGETQYF. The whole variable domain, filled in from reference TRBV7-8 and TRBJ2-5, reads GAGVSQSPRYKVAKRGQDVALRCDPISGHVSLFWYQQALGQGPEFLTYFQNEAQLDKSGLPSDRFFAERPEGSVSTLKIQRTQQEDSAVYLCASSLKGTLGGETQYFGPGTRLLVL.

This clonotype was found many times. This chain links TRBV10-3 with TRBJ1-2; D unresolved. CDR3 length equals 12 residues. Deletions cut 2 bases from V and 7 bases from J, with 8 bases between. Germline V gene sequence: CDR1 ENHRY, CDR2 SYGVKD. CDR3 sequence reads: CAISEAPGGYTF. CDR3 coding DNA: TGTGCCATCAGTGAGGCGCCGGGTGGCTACACCTTC.

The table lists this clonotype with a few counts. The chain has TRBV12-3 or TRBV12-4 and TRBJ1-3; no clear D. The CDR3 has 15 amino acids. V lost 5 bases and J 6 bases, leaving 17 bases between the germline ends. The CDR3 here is CASSPPPRFQNTIYF. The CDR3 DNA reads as TGTGCCAGCAGTCCTCCCCCACGATTTCAAAACACCATATATTTT.

The CDR3 nucleotides are TGTGCCAGCAGCTTAGGATTAGGGGACCAAGAGACCCAGTACTTC. Translating it yields CASSLGLGDQETQYF. This chain connects TRBV7-9 to TRBJ2-5, with a weak D call TRBD1 (5 bases). Germline V gives CDR1 SEHNR, CDR2 FQNEAQ (reference sequence). This CDR3 comprises 15 residues. Trimming cost V 1 base and J 0 bases, with 9 bases left between them.

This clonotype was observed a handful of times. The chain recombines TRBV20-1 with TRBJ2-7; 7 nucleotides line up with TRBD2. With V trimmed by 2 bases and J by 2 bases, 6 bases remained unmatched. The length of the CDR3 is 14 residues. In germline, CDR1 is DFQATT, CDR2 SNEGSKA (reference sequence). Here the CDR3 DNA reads TGCAGTGCTAGATCTCCGGGGGGTCCCTACGAGCAGTACTTC. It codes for CSARSPGGPYEQYF.

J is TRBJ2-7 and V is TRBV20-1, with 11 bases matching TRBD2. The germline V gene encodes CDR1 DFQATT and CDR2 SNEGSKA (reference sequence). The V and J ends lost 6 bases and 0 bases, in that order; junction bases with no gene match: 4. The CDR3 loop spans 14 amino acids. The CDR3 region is CSAWGLAASYEQYF. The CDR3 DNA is TGCAGTGCGTGGGGACTAGCGGCCTCCTACGAGCAGTACTTC.

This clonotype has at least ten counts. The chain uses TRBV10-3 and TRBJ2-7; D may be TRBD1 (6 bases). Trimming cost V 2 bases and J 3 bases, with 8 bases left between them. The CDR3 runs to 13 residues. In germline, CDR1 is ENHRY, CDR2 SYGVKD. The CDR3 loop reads CAISEGQLYEQYV. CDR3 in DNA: TGTGCCATCAGTGAGGGACAGCTCTACGAGCAGTACGTC.

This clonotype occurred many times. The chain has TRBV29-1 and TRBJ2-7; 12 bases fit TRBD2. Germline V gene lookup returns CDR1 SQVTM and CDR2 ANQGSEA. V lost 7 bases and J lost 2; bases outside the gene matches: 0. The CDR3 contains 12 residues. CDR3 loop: CSASGRAYEQYF. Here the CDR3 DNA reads TGCAGCGCTAGCGGGAGGGCCTACGAGCAGTACTTC.

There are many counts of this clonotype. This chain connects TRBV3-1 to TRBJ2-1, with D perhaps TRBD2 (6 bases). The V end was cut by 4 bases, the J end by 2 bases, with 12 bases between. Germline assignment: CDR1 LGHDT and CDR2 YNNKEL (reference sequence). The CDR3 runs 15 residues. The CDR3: CASSLPGAAYNEQFF. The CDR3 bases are TGTGCCAGCAGCCTACCGGGAGCGGCCTACAATGAGCAGTTCTTC.

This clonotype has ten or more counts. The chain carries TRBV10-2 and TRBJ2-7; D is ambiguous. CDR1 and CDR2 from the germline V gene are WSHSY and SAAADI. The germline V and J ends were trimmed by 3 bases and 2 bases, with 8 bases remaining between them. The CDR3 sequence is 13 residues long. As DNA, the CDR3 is TGCGCCAGCAGTGAAATTGGGGCCTACGAGCAGTACTTC. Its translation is CASSEIGAYEQYF.

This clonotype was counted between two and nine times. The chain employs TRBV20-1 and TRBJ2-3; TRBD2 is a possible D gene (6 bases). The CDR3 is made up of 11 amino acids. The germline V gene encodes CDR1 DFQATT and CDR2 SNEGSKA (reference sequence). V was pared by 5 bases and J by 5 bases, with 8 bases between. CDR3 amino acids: CSALGGDTQYF. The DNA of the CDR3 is TGCAGTGCTCTCGGGGGAGATACGCAGTATTTT.

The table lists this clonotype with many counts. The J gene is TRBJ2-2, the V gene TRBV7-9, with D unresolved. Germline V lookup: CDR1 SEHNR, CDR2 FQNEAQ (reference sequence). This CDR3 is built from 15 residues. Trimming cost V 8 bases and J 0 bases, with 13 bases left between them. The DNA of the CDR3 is TGTGCCAGCCGGCGGAGCACTACGAACACCGGGGAGCTGTTTTTT. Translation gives CASRRSTTNTGELFF.

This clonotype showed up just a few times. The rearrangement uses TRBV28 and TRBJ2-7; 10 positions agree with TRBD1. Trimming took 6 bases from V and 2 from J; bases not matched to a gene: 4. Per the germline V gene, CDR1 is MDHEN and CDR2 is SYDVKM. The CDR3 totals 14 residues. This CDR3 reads CASRETGGPYEQYV. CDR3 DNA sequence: TGTGCCAGCAGAGAGACAGGGGGCCCCTACGAGCAGTACGTC.

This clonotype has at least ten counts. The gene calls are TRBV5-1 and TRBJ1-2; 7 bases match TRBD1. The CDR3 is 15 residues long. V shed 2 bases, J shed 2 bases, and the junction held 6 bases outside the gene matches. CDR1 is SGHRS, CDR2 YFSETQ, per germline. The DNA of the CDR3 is TGCGCCAGCAGCTTACGACAGGGCGTCAACTATGGCTACACCTTC. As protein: CASSLRQGVNYGYTF.

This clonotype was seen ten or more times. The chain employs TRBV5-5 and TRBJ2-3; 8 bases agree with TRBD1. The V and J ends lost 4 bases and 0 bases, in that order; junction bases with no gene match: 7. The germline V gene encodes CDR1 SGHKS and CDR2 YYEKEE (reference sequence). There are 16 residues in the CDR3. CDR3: CASSGGQGPSTDTQYF. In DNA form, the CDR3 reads TGTGCCAGCAGCGGAGGACAGGGCCCTAGCACAGATACGCAGTATTTT.

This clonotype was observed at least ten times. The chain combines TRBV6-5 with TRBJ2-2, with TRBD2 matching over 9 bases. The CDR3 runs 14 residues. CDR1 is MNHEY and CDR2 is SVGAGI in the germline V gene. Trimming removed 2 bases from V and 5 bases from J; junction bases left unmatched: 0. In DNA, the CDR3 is TGTGCCAGCAGTTACACTAGCGGGACCGGGGAGCTGTTTTTT. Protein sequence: CASSYTSGTGELFF.

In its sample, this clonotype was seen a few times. The CDR3 nucleotides are TGTGCCAGCAGCCCCTTCGGACGGAGCGGAGAGACCCAGTACTTC. Amino acids: CASSPFGRSGETQYF. The chain uses TRBV7-3 and TRBJ2-5; possible D gene TRBD2, 5 bases. CDR1 SGHTA and CDR2 FQGTGA come from the germline V gene. The germline V and J ends were trimmed by 5 bases and 4 bases, with 17 bases remaining between them. The CDR3 loop spans 15 amino acids.

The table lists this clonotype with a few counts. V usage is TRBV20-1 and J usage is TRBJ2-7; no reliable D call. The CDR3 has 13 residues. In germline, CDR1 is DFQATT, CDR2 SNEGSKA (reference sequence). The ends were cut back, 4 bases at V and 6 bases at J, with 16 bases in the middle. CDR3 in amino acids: CSATSPLTAEQYV. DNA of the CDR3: TGCAGTGCTACCTCCCCACTTACCGCCGAGCAGTACGTC.

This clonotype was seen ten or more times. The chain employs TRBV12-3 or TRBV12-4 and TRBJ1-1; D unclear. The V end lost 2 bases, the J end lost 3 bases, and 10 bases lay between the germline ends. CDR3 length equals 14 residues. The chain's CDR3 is CASSLLSGYTEAFF. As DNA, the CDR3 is TGTGCCAGCAGTTTACTTTCGGGGTACACTGAAGCTTTCTTT.

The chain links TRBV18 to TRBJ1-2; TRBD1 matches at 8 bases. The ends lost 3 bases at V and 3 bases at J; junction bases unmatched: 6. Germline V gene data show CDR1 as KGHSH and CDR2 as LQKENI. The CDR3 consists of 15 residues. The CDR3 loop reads CASSPRQGFDYGYTF. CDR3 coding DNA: TGTGCCAGCTCACCCCGACAGGGGTTCGACTATGGCTACACCTTC.

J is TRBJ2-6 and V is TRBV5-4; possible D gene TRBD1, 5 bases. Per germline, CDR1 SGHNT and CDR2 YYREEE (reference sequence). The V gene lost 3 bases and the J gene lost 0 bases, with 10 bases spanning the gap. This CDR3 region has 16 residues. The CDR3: CASSSRVLSGANVLTF. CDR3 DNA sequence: TGTGCCAGCAGCTCCAGGGTCCTCTCTGGGGCCAACGTCCTGACTTTC.

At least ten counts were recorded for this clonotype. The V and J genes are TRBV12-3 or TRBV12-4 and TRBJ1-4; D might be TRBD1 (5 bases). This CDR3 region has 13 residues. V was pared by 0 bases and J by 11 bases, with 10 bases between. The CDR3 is CASSLAGGGKLFF. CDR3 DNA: TGTGCCAGCAGTTTAGCTGGGGGTGGGAAACTGTTTTTT.

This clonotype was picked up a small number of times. As DNA, the CDR3 is TGTGCCAGCAGTGGAGATTCTGGCGAGCAGTACGTC. This codes for CASSGDSGEQYV. This chain uses TRBV2 with TRBJ2-7; D call uncertain. The CDR3 loop spans 12 amino acids. Germline V gene data show CDR1 as SNHLY and CDR2 as FYNNEI. The germline V and J ends were trimmed by 4 bases and 6 bases, with 10 bases remaining between them.

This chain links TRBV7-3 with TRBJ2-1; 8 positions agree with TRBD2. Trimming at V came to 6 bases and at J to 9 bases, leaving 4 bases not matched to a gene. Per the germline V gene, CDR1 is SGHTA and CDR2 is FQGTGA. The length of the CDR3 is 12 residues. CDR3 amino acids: CASRAGGTEQFF. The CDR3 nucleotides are TGTGCCAGCAGGGCGGGGGGAACTGAGCAGTTCTTC.

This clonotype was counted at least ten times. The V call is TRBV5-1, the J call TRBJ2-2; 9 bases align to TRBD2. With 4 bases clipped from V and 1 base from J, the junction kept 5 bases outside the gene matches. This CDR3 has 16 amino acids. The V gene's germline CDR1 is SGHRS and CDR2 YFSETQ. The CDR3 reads CASSTSGSQNTGELFF. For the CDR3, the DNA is TGCGCCAGCAGCACTAGCGGGTCCCAGAACACCGGGGAGCTGTTTTTT. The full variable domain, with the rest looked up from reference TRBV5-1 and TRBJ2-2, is KAGVTQTPRYLIKTRGQQVTLSCSPISGHRSVSWYQQTPGQGLQFLFEYFSETQRNKGNFPGRFSGRQFSNSRSEMNVSTLELGDSALYLCASSTSGSQNTGELFFGEGSRLTVL.